Shown below are 28 T cell receptor beta chains from a single sample sequenced in a study of shared clonotypes between healthy human individuals. Measured with immunoSEQ multiplex PCR; TCRdb has only the in-frame clones, and not every one. The table includes 2 million to 2.5 million clones, about 94% detected once. The specimen was naive CD4+ T cells sorted from blood. Subset defined: CD45RA+ positively selected. Source of these receptors: a man aged 18 to 35 in good health.

The chain links TRBV27 to TRBJ1-5, with 9 bases aligning to TRBD1. The trim removed 4 bases at V and 6 bases at J, leaving 13 bases unmatched. CDR3 length: 17 residues. Germline V gene sequence: CDR1 MNHEY, CDR2 SMNVEV (reference sequence). CDR3 sequence: CASSSLGDRVTVQPQHF. DNA for the CDR3: TGTGCCAGCAGTTCCCTCGGGGACAGGGTAACCGTTCAGCCCCAGCATTTT.

This rearrangement joins TRBV27 to TRBJ2-2; no clear D gene. The CDR3 spans 15 residues. V was trimmed by 2 bases and J by 1 base, leaving 8 bases between them. CDR1 is MNHEY and CDR2 is SMNVEV in the germline V gene (reference sequence). The CDR3 coding sequence is TGTGCCAGCAGTTTAACACTACTGAACACCGGGGAGCTGTTTTTT. This codes for CASSLTLLNTGELFF.

On this clone itself: This CDR3 is also generated by other DNA sequences in the sample. CDR3 in DNA: TGCAGTGCTAGCTCGTACAATGAGCAGTTCTTC. Protein sequence: CSASSYNEQFF. The chain is built from TRBV20-1 and TRBJ2-1; no firm D call. The CDR3 length is 11 residues. The V end was cut by 3 bases, the J end by 4 bases, with 4 bases between. Germline lookup yields CDR1 DFQATT and CDR2 SNEGSKA (reference sequence).

This chain joins TRBV6-5 and TRBJ1-5; a weak D match, TRBD1 (5 bases). CDR3 length: 15 amino acids. Deletions cut 5 bases from V and 3 bases from J, with 14 bases between. The germline V gene has CDR1 MNHEY and CDR2 SVGAGI. The CDR3 protein is CASSQHGAYNQPQHF. DNA for the CDR3: TGTGCCAGCAGTCAACATGGGGCATACAATCAGCCCCAGCATTTT.

The chain couples TRBV6-5 to TRBJ1-1; TRBD1 is a possible D gene (6 bases). Germline CDR1 reads MNHEY; CDR2 reads SVGAGI. The V end was cut by 5 bases, the J end by 4 bases, with 17 bases between. The CDR3 runs to 15 residues. CDR3 loop: CASSRNRESGTEAFF. CDR3 sequence (DNA): TGTGCCAGCAGTCGGAACAGGGAAAGTGGCACTGAAGCTTTCTTT.

The V gene is TRBV9, the J gene TRBJ2-1, with 10 bases that match TRBD2. The germline CDR1 and CDR2 sequences are SGDLS and YYNGEE. Trimming cost V 3 bases and J 3 bases; bases outside gene matches: 6. This CDR3 has 16 residues. CDR3 region: CASSAASGSNYNEQFF. The CDR3 DNA is TGTGCCAGCAGCGCAGCTAGCGGGAGTAACTACAATGAGCAGTTCTTC.

The V gene is TRBV4-1, the J gene TRBJ1-5, with D possibly matching TRBD1 (5 bases). V was cut by 4 bases and J by 5 bases, with 12 bases left in between. From germline, CDR1 is MGHRA and CDR2 YSYEKL. The CDR3 is 14 amino acids. The CDR3 nucleotides are TGCGCCAGCAGCCTAGGACACCCCGATCAGCCCCAGCATTTT. Translating gives CASSLGHPDQPQHF.

As to this clone: Other DNA sequences in the same sample also yield this CDR3. The CDR3 nucleotides are TGCGCCAGCAGCGACCGGTCCTCTGGAAACACCATATATTTT. Translation gives CASSDRSSGNTIYF. The chain joins TRBV5-1 to TRBJ1-3, with D unclear. The germline gives CDR1 SGHRS, CDR2 YFSETQ. CDR3 size: 14 residues. Trimming shortened V by 4 bases and J by 0 bases, and 8 bases separated the two germline ends.

The chain employs TRBV6-6 and TRBJ2-3, with a possible D match to TRBD2 (6 bases). This CDR3 spans 15 amino acids. Trimming stripped 2 bases from V and 4 bases from J, with 13 bases between. The germline gives CDR1 MNHNY, CDR2 SVGAGI (reference sequence). CDR3 in amino acids: CASSYGTPGADTQYF. The CDR3 coding sequence is TGTGCCAGCAGTTACGGGACTCCAGGTGCAGATACGCAGTATTTT.

V usage is TRBV6-5 and J usage is TRBJ2-2, with TRBD1 matching 9 bases. Trimming removed 6 bases from V and 6 bases from J; junction bases left unmatched: 8. CDR3 size: 15 residues. Germline V CDR1 and CDR2: MNHEY, SVGAGI. CDR3 protein: CASREQGAIAGELFF. For the CDR3, the DNA is TGTGCCAGCAGGGAACAGGGGGCGATCGCCGGGGAGCTGTTTTTT.

Of note for this clone: Other DNA sequences in this specimen translate into the identical CDR3. The chain recombines TRBV18 with TRBJ2-2; D gene ambiguous. Trimming pared 1 base from V and 0 bases from J, leaving 3 bases between. Per the germline V gene, CDR1 is KGHSH and CDR2 is LQKENI. This CDR3 comprises 14 residues. Written as DNA, the CDR3 is TGTGCCAGCTCACCACAGGCGAACACCGGGGAGCTGTTTTTT. Protein: CASSPQANTGELFF. Based on the CDR3 plus reference TRBV18 and TRBJ2-2, the full variable domain is NAGVMQNPRHLVRRRGQEARLRCSPMKGHSHVYWYRQLPEEGLKFMVYLQKENIIDESGMPKERFSAEFPKEGPSILRIQQVVRGDSAAYFCASSPQANTGELFFGEGSRLTVL.

The chain is built from TRBV6-5 and TRBJ1-4; D ambiguous. Germline-derived CDR1 and CDR2 are MNHEY and SVGAGI. With 6 bases removed from V and 8 bases from J, the gap between germline ends came to 13 bases. CDR3 length: 13 residues. The DNA for the CDR3 is TGTGCCAGCAGCCCAACCAAAACGGAAAAACTGTTTTTT. It codes for CASSPTKTEKLFF.

This chain's CDR3 is CASSRGGGQGTQYF. In DNA, the CDR3 is TGTGCCAGCAGTCGGGGCGGGGGGCAGGGTACGCAGTATTTT. V is TRBV6-5 and J is TRBJ2-3; 8 bases fit TRBD2. The CDR3 runs to 14 residues. Germline V gene lookup returns CDR1 MNHEY and CDR2 SVGAGI. J gave up 8 bases and V 5 bases, and 9 bases lay outside the gene matches.

This chain uses TRBV6-5 with TRBJ1-1; 9 nucleotides match TRBD1. The V and J ends lost 2 bases and 1 base, in that order; junction bases with no gene match: 2. CDR1 is MNHEY and CDR2 is SVGAGI in the germline V gene. The CDR3 sequence is 15 residues long. This chain's CDR3 is CASSYGTGTNTEAFF. The CDR3 DNA follows: TGTGCCAGCAGTTACGGGACAGGGACGAACACTGAAGCTTTCTTT.

The chain links TRBV6-6 to TRBJ2-3, with TRBD2 matching over 8 bases. The V segment lost 2 bases and the J segment 5 bases; nucleotides outside the gene matches: 6. The CDR3 has 15 amino acids. The germline CDR1 and CDR2 sequences are MNHNY and SVGAGI (reference sequence). This chain's CDR3 is CASSYAAGVKDTQYF. CDR3 DNA: TGTGCCAGCAGTTACGCAGCGGGGGTGAAAGATACGCAGTATTTT.

As concerns this clone: The sample holds other DNA sequences that translate to the same CDR3. This chain links TRBV7-2 with TRBJ2-5; D is possibly TRBD1 or TRBD2 (5 bases each). Germline CDR1 and CDR2: SGHTA and FQGNSA. V was shortened by 5 bases and J by 2 bases, with 12 bases between the two germline ends. The CDR3 totals 14 residues. This CDR3 reads CASSPGTGQETQYF. CDR3 coding DNA: TGTGCCAGCAGCCCGGGGACGGGACAAGAGACCCAGTACTTC.

This clone was seen once. V usage is TRBV6-5 and J usage is TRBJ2-5, with D perhaps given as TRBD1 or TRBD2 (5 bases each). The CDR3 runs to 15 residues. Germline CDR1 reads MNHEY; CDR2 reads SVGAGI. Between the trimmed V and J ends, which lost 4 bases and 4 bases, there was a span of 16 bases. CDR3 in amino acids: CASSSRGGLLETQYF. The CDR3 DNA is TGTGCCAGCAGTTCGAGGGGCGGTCTTTTAGAGACCCAGTACTTC.

V and J are TRBV7-2 and TRBJ2-3, with D maybe TRBD1 (6 bases). The ends were cut back, 0 bases at V and 5 bases at J, with 18 bases in the middle. There are 17 residues in the CDR3. The germline V gene encodes CDR1 SGHTA and CDR2 FQGNSA. CDR3 region: CASSLAPGHGAVDTQYF. The CDR3 region has the DNA TGTGCCAGCAGCTTAGCACCGGGACACGGGGCTGTAGATACGCAGTATTTT.

V usage is TRBV6-1 and J usage is TRBJ2-1; D might be TRBD2 (5 bases). The germline gives CDR1 MNHNS, CDR2 SASEGT. V gave up 4 bases and J gave up 3 bases, with 16 bases separating them. This CDR3 has 16 amino acids. Here the CDR3 DNA reads TGTGCCAGCAGTGTTGGTGGGAGCATTAGCTACAATGAGCAGTTCTTC. Its translation: CASSVGGSISYNEQFF.

CDR3 bases: TGTGCCAGCAGTGTGGAGGGTATTTCAGATACGCAGTATTTT. Amino acids: CASSVEGISDTQYF. The chain couples TRBV2 to TRBJ2-3, with D tentatively TRBD2 (6 bases). CDR1 SNHLY and CDR2 FYNNEI come from the germline V gene. With 4 bases removed from V and 4 bases from J, the gap between germline ends came to 12 bases. The length of the CDR3 is 14 residues.

V is TRBV7-2 and J is TRBJ1-2; 9 positions agree with TRBD1. V was pared by 1 base and J by 5 bases, with 2 bases of the junction left unmatched. The germline V gene has CDR1 SGHTA and CDR2 FQGNSA. The CDR3 is 14 residues long. The CDR3 DNA reads as TGTGCCAGCAGCTTAGACAGGGGGCCGTATGGCTACACCTTC. Translated, it gives CASSLDRGPYGYTF.

The genes are TRBV7-8 and TRBJ1-3, with D unclear. V was pared by 3 bases and J by 3 bases, with 6 bases between. The CDR3 has 13 residues. Germline CDR1 reads SGHVS; CDR2 reads FQNEAQ. Here the CDR3 reads CASSFLDGNTIYF. The CDR3 DNA reads TGTGCCAGCAGCTTCCTAGATGGAAACACCATATATTTT.

This CDR3 is CASRGWENTEAFF. The CDR3 nucleotides are TGTGCCAGCAGGGGGTGGGAGAACACTGAAGCTTTCTTT. The V call is TRBV28, the J call TRBJ1-1; D gene uncertain. The germline CDR1 and CDR2 sequences are MDHEN and SYDVKM. V lost 6 bases and J 1 base, leaving 9 bases between the germline ends. This CDR3 is 13 amino acids long.

This chain joins TRBV11-1 and TRBJ1-1; D is possibly TRBD1 (5 bases). The CDR3 contains 13 residues. Trimming left V 2 bases short and J 1 base short, with 5 bases between. CDR1 and CDR2 (germline): SGHAT, FQDESV (reference sequence). CDR3 sequence (DNA): TGTGCCAGCAGCTTAAGGGGGAACACTGAAGCTTTCTTT. This codes for CASSLRGNTEAFF.

This CDR3 is CASSARTSGTGGEQFF. The CDR3 nucleotides are TGTGCCAGCAGTGCCCGGACTAGCGGGACAGGAGGTGAGCAGTTCTTC. The genes are TRBV6-1 and TRBJ2-1; 12 bases agree with TRBD2. In germline, CDR1 is MNHNS, CDR2 SASEGT. Germline trimming cut 4 bases from V and 9 bases from J; bases unmatched to any gene: 10. There are 16 residues in the CDR3.

This clone appeared a single time. This sequence joins TRBV6-6 and TRBJ2-6; 9 nucleotides agree with TRBD1. J was trimmed by 3 bases and V by 2 bases; bases with no gene match: 2. The CDR3 loop spans 16 amino acids. Germline CDR1 MNHNY, CDR2 SVGAGI (reference sequence). The chain's CDR3 is CASSYRDRVGANVLTF. DNA for the CDR3: TGTGCCAGCAGTTACCGGGACAGGGTTGGGGCCAACGTCCTGACTTTC.

This clone was found once. At one end, the junction sequence differs from germline, possibly due to a read error. The chain uses TRBV28 and TRBJ2-5; 11 positions match TRBD2. The V gene's germline CDR1 is MDHEN and CDR2 SYDVKM. The CDR3 runs 13 residues. CDR3 protein: CASSLRTSGPLNF. The CDR3 nucleotides are TGTGCCAGCAGTTTAAGGACTAGCGGGCCCCTAAACTTC.

The V gene is TRBV5-3, the J gene TRBJ1-5, with D uncertain. TRBV5-3 is labeled an ORF, and its function is uncertain. V lost 3 bases, J lost 1 base, and 5 bases lay in between. The CDR3 extends over 13 amino acids. CDR3 in DNA: TGTGCCAGAAGCTCACAGAGCAATCAGCCCCAGCATTTT. Protein: CARSSQSNQPQHF.